This entry is about one TCR beta chain. Its antigen is currently unknown. The entry originates in a study of cytomegalovirus exposure and HLA in healthy donors. Study-wide findings and caveats: Rarity held for most TCR sequences, but there were some public TCRs that occurred in many donors.

The germline CDR1 and CDR2 sequences are MNHEY and SVGAGI. The CDR3 runs 14 residues. V was clipped by 6 bases and J by 4 bases, with 12 bases between them. Produced via immunoSEQ multiplex PCR; TCRdb's table is partial and in-frame only. The sample consists of 140,000 to 150,000 clones, approximately 91% of them appearing once. The sequence derives from a man aged 18-30 years in good health and CMV-seronegative. V is TRBV6-5 and J is TRBJ1-4; possible D gene TRBD1, 5 bases. The material sequenced was PBMCs. CDR3 in DNA: TGTGCCAGCAGCCCCGACAGTCTTAATGAAAAACTGTTTTTT. Translation gives CASSPDSLNEKLFF.